These 7 T cell receptor beta chains came from one sample sequenced in a study of CD8 T cells in Susac syndrome. Reverse transcription of about 0.5 to 1 ug RNA used random hexamers. TCRdb called the immunoSEQ multiplex PCR reads again in MiXCR, with one record for every CDR3 protein. This sample has under 95,000 distinct CDR3 sequences, with 95% found just once. Sample: CD8+ T cells from PBMCs. Receptors originate from a human donor with Susac syndrome.

This clonotype was counted a single time. Here the CDR3 reads CASSPMQETQYF. Written as DNA, the CDR3 is TGTGCCAGCAGCCCGATGCAAGAGACCCAGTACTTC. The chain has TRBV13 and TRBJ2-5; D remains unclear. Trimming shortened V by 5 bases and J by 2 bases, and 6 bases separated the two germline ends. This CDR3 is 12 amino acids long. The germline CDR1 and CDR2 sequences are PRHDT and FYEKMQ (reference sequence).

CDR3 sequence (DNA): TGTGCCACCAGCAGAGATCAGGCTAGCGGGAGGGCCGAGACGCAGTATTTT. Translating gives CATSRDQASGRAETQYF. The chain carries TRBV15 and TRBJ2-3, with 12 positions matching TRBD2. This CDR3 has 17 amino acids. Germline CDR1 and CDR2: LNHNV and YYDKDF (reference sequence). The V segment lost 0 bases and the J segment 9 bases; nucleotides outside the gene matches: 10.

The chain combines TRBV15 with TRBJ2-2; tentatively, D is TRBD1 (7 bases). CDR1 and CDR2 from the germline V gene are LNHNV and YYDKDF (reference sequence). V lost 3 bases and J lost 7, with 15 bases in between. The CDR3 is 15 residues long. CDR3 DNA sequence: TGTGCCACCAGCAGTTCAGGGGGGCGCGACGGGGAGCTGTTTTTT. The encoded protein is CATSSSGGRDGELFF.

The V gene is TRBV2, the J gene TRBJ2-3, with D uncertain. Trimming took off 6 bases at V and 5 bases at J, with 6 bases between the two ends. There are 11 residues in the CDR3. Germline values: CDR1 SNHLY, CDR2 FYNNEI. The CDR3 nucleotides are TGTGCCAGCAGCCGTGTAGATACGCAGTATTTT. It specifies CASSRVDTQYF.

The J gene is TRBJ2-7, the V gene TRBV3-1, with D possibly being TRBD2 (5 bases). Germline V gene lookup returns CDR1 LGHDT and CDR2 YNNKEL (reference sequence). The ends were cut back, 2 bases at V and 2 bases at J, with 16 bases in the middle. The CDR3 runs 16 residues. In nucleotides, the CDR3 is TGTGCCAGCAGCCAAAGCGGTTATGGACCCACCTACGAGCAGTACTTC. Translated, it gives CASSQSGYGPTYEQYF.

The CDR3 region is CASRQKGDGSGANVLTF. The CDR3 nucleotides read TGTGCCAGCAGACAGAAGGGAGACGGCTCTGGGGCCAACGTCCTGACTTTC. The chain joins TRBV5-4 to TRBJ2-6; perhaps TRBD2 as D (5 bases). CDR3 length: 17 residues. The germline V and J ends were trimmed by 5 bases and 0 bases, with 15 bases remaining between them. The germline V gene encodes CDR1 SGHNT and CDR2 YYREEE (reference sequence).

DNA for the CDR3: TGTGCCAGCAGCCCCGGGGCTAGCTTCTACGAGCAGTACTTC. Translated, it gives CASSPGASFYEQYF. V gene TRBV4-2 combines with J gene TRBJ2-7, with D perhaps being TRBD1 or TRBD2 (5 bases each). Germline CDR1 LGHNA, CDR2 YNFKEQ. V was pared by 4 bases and J by 3 bases, with 13 bases between. There are 14 residues in the CDR3.